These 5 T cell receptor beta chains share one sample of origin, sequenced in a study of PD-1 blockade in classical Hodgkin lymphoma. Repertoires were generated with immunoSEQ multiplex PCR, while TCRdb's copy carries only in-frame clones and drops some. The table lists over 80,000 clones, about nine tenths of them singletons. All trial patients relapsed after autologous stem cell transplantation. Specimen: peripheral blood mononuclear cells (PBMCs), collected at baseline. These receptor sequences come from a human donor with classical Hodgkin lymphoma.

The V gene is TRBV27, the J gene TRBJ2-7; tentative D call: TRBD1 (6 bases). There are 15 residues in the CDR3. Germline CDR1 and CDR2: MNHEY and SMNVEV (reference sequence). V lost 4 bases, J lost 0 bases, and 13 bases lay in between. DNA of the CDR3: TGTGCCAGCAGTTCGCGGACAGTAAACTCCTACGAGCAGTACTTC. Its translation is CASSSRTVNSYEQYF.

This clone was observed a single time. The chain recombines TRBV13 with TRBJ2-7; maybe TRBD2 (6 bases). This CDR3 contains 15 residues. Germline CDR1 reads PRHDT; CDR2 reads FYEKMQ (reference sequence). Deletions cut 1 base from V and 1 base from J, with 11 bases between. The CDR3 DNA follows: TGTGCCAGCAGCTTAGCGGCGGGGTCTTCCTACGAGCAGTACTTC. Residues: CASSLAAGSSYEQYF.

In DNA, the CDR3 is TGTGCCAGCTCACCCCGGACAGGGGGCTTTACGATGAACACTGAAGCTTTCTTT. Amino acids: CASSPRTGGFTMNTEAFF. The V and J genes are TRBV18 and TRBJ1-1; 11 positions match TRBD1. Germline V gene sequence: CDR1 KGHSH, CDR2 LQKENI. V lost 3 bases, J lost 0 bases, and 9 bases stayed unmatched. This CDR3 has 18 residues.

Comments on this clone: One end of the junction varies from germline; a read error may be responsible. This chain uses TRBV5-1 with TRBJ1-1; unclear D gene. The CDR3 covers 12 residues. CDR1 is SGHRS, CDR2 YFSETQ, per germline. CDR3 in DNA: TGCGCCAGCAGCCAATCAGTCTTTTTTAGGTCGTTT. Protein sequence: CASSQSVFFRSF.

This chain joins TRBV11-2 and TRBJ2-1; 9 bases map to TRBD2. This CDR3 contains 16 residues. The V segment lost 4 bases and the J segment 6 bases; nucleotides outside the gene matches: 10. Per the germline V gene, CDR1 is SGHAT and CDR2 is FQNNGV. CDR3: CASSSLLGGRGNEQFF. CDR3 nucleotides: TGTGCCAGCAGCTCTCTCCTCGGCGGGAGGGGCAATGAGCAGTTCTTC.